Following are 26 T cell receptor beta chains from one sample sequenced in a study of blood T cell repertoires in COVID-19. Clones were read by immunoSEQ multiplex PCR, and TCRdb kept only the in-frame ones, dropping some. The sample shows about 280,000 clones, more than 75% of them seen only once. The sequenced sample consisted of peripheral blood. The receptor set was obtained from a woman under 40 who had recovered from COVID-19.

The chain recombines TRBV7-2 with TRBJ1-3, with D tentatively TRBD1 (6 bases). CDR1 is SGHTA and CDR2 is FQGNSA in the germline V gene. Trimming left V 0 bases short and J 6 bases short, with 6 bases between. This CDR3 has 13 amino acids. The CDR3 protein is CASSLAGANTIYF. The DNA for the CDR3 is TGTGCCAGCAGCTTAGCGGGGGCAAACACCATATATTTT.

The chain joins TRBV19 to TRBJ2-1, with 7 bases that match TRBD1. The germline V gene encodes CDR1 LNHDA and CDR2 SQIVND (reference sequence). Germline trimming cut 5 bases from V and 7 bases from J; bases unmatched to any gene: 5. This CDR3 is 13 amino acids long. The DNA of the CDR3 is TGTGCCAGTAGTCTCAGGGGGTTTAATGAGCAGTTCTTC. Translation: CASSLRGFNEQFF.

The chain joins TRBV19 to TRBJ2-7; tentatively, D is TRBD2 (5 bases). Germline CDR1 reads LNHDA; CDR2 reads SQIVND (reference sequence). V was shortened by 5 bases and J by 0 bases, with 17 bases between the two germline ends. This CDR3 is built from 16 residues. CDR3 sequence reads: CASSSYEGAPSYEQYF. CDR3 DNA: TGTGCCAGTAGTTCCTACGAGGGAGCACCCTCCTACGAGCAGTACTTC.

This chain uses TRBV18 with TRBJ1-2, with D hard to call. The CDR3 has 14 residues. Trimming took 2 bases from V and 0 from J, leaving 7 bases between them. Germline V gene sequence: CDR1 KGHSH, CDR2 LQKENI. DNA for the CDR3: TGTGCCAGCTCACCAACAGAAACTAACTATGGCTACACCTTC. Its protein product is CASSPTETNYGYTF.

The gene calls are TRBV6-5 and TRBJ2-7, with D possibly matching TRBD2 (5 bases). The CDR3 has 14 residues. Germline assignment: CDR1 MNHEY and CDR2 SVGAGI. Trimming stripped 6 bases from V and 0 bases from J, with 12 bases between. CDR3 coding DNA: TGTGCCAGCAGGTCGGACTGGAGCTCCTACGAGCAGTACTTC. Residues: CASRSDWSSYEQYF.

This chain joins TRBV19 and TRBJ2-5, with a possible D match to TRBD2 (6 bases). Germline V gives CDR1 LNHDA, CDR2 SQIVND (reference sequence). The V gene lost 4 bases and the J gene lost 5 bases, with 17 bases spanning the gap. This CDR3 has 15 amino acids. The CDR3 loop is CASSNPSAEGETQYF. CDR3 in DNA: TGTGCCAGTAGTAATCCCTCTGCGGAGGGGGAGACCCAGTACTTC.

The chain joins TRBV10-2 to TRBJ1-1, with a weak D call TRBD1 (5 bases). The CDR3 totals 13 residues. Germline assignment: CDR1 WSHSY and CDR2 SAAADI. The germline V and J ends were trimmed by 4 bases and 6 bases, with 12 bases remaining between them. This chain's CDR3 is CASSAAGEPEAFF. CDR3 sequence (DNA): TGCGCCAGCAGTGCGGCGGGGGAACCTGAAGCTTTCTTT.

The rearrangement joins TRBV29-1 to TRBJ1-1; D call uncertain. Germline V gives CDR1 SQVTM, CDR2 ANQGSEA. Between the trimmed V and J ends, which lost 7 bases and 2 bases, there was a span of 5 bases. This CDR3 comprises 10 residues. CDR3 in DNA: TGCAGCGCCAAAAACACTGAAGCTTTCTTT. It specifies CSAKNTEAFF.

The chain joins TRBV7-9 to TRBJ2-7; 10 bases are a match to TRBD2. Germline V gene data show CDR1 as SEHNR and CDR2 as FQNEAQ (reference sequence). Unmatched junction bases numbered 10, after V lost 5 bases and J lost 3 bases. This CDR3 is 16 amino acids long. The CDR3: CASSLASGRAVYEQYF. The DNA for the CDR3 is TGTGCCAGCAGCCTTGCGAGCGGGAGGGCGGTCTACGAGCAGTACTTC.

The V call is TRBV28, the J call TRBJ1-1; D gene uncertain. This CDR3 is built from 12 residues. Germline CDR1 reads MDHEN; CDR2 reads SYDVKM. V dropped 5 bases and J dropped 2 bases, with 6 bases sitting between them. The CDR3 protein is CASSLDNTEAFF. CDR3 DNA: TGTGCCAGCAGTCTAGACAACACTGAAGCTTTCTTT. The complete variable domain, with remaining parts taken from reference TRBV28 and TRBJ1-1, reads DVKVTQSSRYLVKRTGEKVFLECVQDMDHENMFWYRQDPGLGLRLIYFSYDVKMKEKGDIPEGYSVSREKKERFSLILESASTNQTSMYLCASSLDNTEAFFGQGTRLTVV.

The genes are TRBV29-1 and TRBJ1-2, with 10 bases identical to TRBD1. Germline V gene sequence: CDR1 SQVTM, CDR2 ANQGSEA. The CDR3 is 14 amino acids. Trimming took 1 base from V and 5 from J; bases not matched to a gene: 4. The CDR3 is CSVEGDRGGYGYTF. CDR3 nucleotides: TGCAGCGTTGAAGGGGACAGGGGTGGGTATGGCTACACCTTC. Filled out from reference TRBV29-1 and TRBJ1-2, the complete variable domain reads SAVISQKPSRDICQRGTSLTIQCQVDSQVTMMFWYRQQPGQSLTLIATANQGSEATYESGFVIDKFPISRPNLTFSTLTVSNMSPEDSSIYLCSVEGDRGGYGYTFGSGTRLTVV.

The genes are TRBV4-3 and TRBJ2-1, with a weak D call TRBD1 (6 bases). CDR1 is LGHNA and CDR2 is YSLEER in the germline V gene. The V end lost 4 bases, the J end lost 6 bases, and 7 bases lay between the germline ends. The CDR3 runs to 12 residues. The CDR3 here is CASSRGGNEQFF. The CDR3 DNA sequence: TGCGCCAGCAGCCGAGGGGGCAATGAGCAGTTCTTC.

The chain uses TRBV7-8 and TRBJ2-1; TRBD2 agrees at 10 bases. Per germline, CDR1 SGHVS and CDR2 FQNEAQ. The CDR3 runs to 15 residues. With 4 bases clipped from V and 9 bases from J, the junction kept 9 bases outside the gene matches. The CDR3 is CASSSRSGRSGEQFF. The CDR3 DNA reads TGTGCCAGCAGCTCCCGTAGCGGGAGGTCTGGTGAGCAGTTCTTC.

V and J are TRBV11-2 and TRBJ2-3, with D hard to call. Germline CDR1 SGHAT, CDR2 FQNNGV. This CDR3 contains 14 residues. Trimming removed 1 base at V and 0 bases at J, with 5 bases between. The CDR3 reads CASSLGSSTDTQYF. In nucleotides, the CDR3 is TGTGCCAGCAGCTTAGGCAGTAGCACAGATACGCAGTATTTT.

The chain is built from TRBV28 and TRBJ1-6, with TRBD1 as a possible D gene (5 bases). V was trimmed by 3 bases and J by 8 bases, leaving 11 bases between them. The CDR3 sequence is 14 residues long. Germline V gene sequence: CDR1 MDHEN, CDR2 SYDVKM. In DNA, the CDR3 is TGTGCCAGCAGTTTGGGGAGGGGACATTCACCCCTCCACTTT. Amino acids: CASSLGRGHSPLHF.

This clone was counted only a few times. This chain uses TRBV7-9 with TRBJ2-1; 9 positions agree with TRBD2. J was trimmed by 6 bases and V by 2 bases; bases with no gene match: 17. Per the germline V gene, CDR1 is SEHNR and CDR2 is FQNEAQ (reference sequence). The CDR3 loop spans 19 amino acids. The CDR3 is CASSLQRITLAGEGNEQFF. In DNA, the CDR3 is TGTGCCAGCAGCTTACAGCGGATTACTTTAGCGGGAGAAGGCAATGAGCAGTTCTTC.

The rearrangement uses TRBV11-2 and TRBJ2-3; possibly TRBD2 for D (6 bases). V dropped 3 bases and J dropped 4 bases, with 14 bases sitting between them. The CDR3 extends over 15 amino acids. CDR1 is SGHAT and CDR2 is FQNNGV in the germline V gene. The CDR3, as DNA: TGTGCCAGCAGCTTCGCGGGGAGAGCGCCAGATACGCAGTATTTT. Amino acid sequence: CASSFAGRAPDTQYF.

This chain links TRBV24-1 with TRBJ1-1, with TRBD1 as a possible D gene (6 bases). This CDR3 spans 13 amino acids. V gave up 3 bases and J gave up 3 bases, with 7 bases separating them. In germline, CDR1 is KGHDR, CDR2 SFDVKD. CDR3 bases: TGTGCCACCAGTGATGGACAGTACACTGAAGCTTTCTTT. This gives the protein CATSDGQYTEAFF.

The chain has TRBV27 and TRBJ1-2; TRBD1 matches 7 bases. V was clipped by 8 bases and J by 3 bases; unmatched bases: 9. The CDR3 is 14 residues long. Germline-derived CDR1 and CDR2 are MNHEY and SMNVEV (reference sequence). CDR3 sequence (DNA): TGTGCCAGCGGTCGACAGGGAATGGACTATGGCTACACCTTC. Translated, it gives CASGRQGMDYGYTF.

This clone was counted a single time. The J gene is TRBJ2-7, the V gene TRBV13; D uncertain. V was cut by 2 bases and J by 2 bases, with 7 bases left in between. The CDR3 loop spans 13 amino acids. Germline CDR1 and CDR2: PRHDT and FYEKMQ (reference sequence). This chain's CDR3 is CASSLIDAYEQYF. The CDR3 nucleotides read TGTGCCAGCAGCTTAATAGATGCCTACGAGCAGTACTTC.

The chain has TRBV11-2 and TRBJ2-7; 9 nucleotides line up with TRBD2. Germline loops: CDR1 SGHAT, CDR2 FQNNGV. The CDR3 loop spans 15 amino acids. V shed 6 bases and J 0 bases; nucleotides not matched to a gene: 6. CDR3 loop: CASRSQRGDSYEQYF. The CDR3 nucleotides are TGTGCCAGCAGGTCCCAGCGGGGGGACTCCTACGAGCAGTACTTC.

This rearrangement joins TRBV5-6 to TRBJ2-7, with TRBD1 as a possible D gene (5 bases). Germline CDR1 and CDR2: SGHDT and YYEEEE. This CDR3 region has 13 residues. V lost 4 bases and J 3 bases, leaving 11 bases between the germline ends. The DNA of the CDR3 is TGTGCCAGCAGCCGAATTACAGGCTACGAGCAGTACTTC. It encodes CASSRITGYEQYF.

The chain links TRBV5-6 to TRBJ2-7; 9 bases line up with TRBD2. The CDR3 sequence is 14 residues long. Germline CDR1 SGHDT, CDR2 YYEEEE. After removal of 4 bases from V and 7 bases from J, the junction contained 9 bases not matched to a gene. CDR3 nucleotides: TGTGCCAGCAGCGGACTCGGGACTAGCAGGGAGCAGTACTTC. Translated: CASSGLGTSREQYF.

The rearrangement links TRBV12-3 or TRBV12-4 to TRBJ2-1; TRBD2 matches at 7 bases. V dropped 3 bases and J dropped 5; count of bases not matched to a gene: 1. The length of the CDR3 is 13 residues. CDR3 in DNA: TGTGCCAGCAGTTTGGCGGGAGACAATGAGCAGTTCTTC. Protein: CASSLAGDNEQFF.

V and J are TRBV3-1 (or the pseudogene TRBV3-2) and TRBJ2-1; no reliable D call. Germline V gives CDR1 LGHDT, CDR2 YNNKEL (reference sequence). This CDR3 comprises 12 residues. Trimming shortened V by 0 bases and J by 9 bases, and 6 bases separated the two germline ends. CDR3 region: CASSQDGSEQFF. The CDR3 nucleotides read TGTGCCAGCAGCCAAGATGGTAGTGAGCAGTTCTTC.

This rearrangement joins TRBV30 to TRBJ1-5; 9 positions match TRBD1. This CDR3 comprises 13 residues. Germline CDR1 is GTSNPN and CDR2 is SVGIG (reference sequence). J lost 1 base, V lost 5 bases, and 0 bases had no gene match. The chain's CDR3 is CAWGTGSNQPQHF. As DNA, the CDR3 is TGTGCCTGGGGGACAGGGAGCAATCAGCCCCAGCATTTT.